What follows is one T cell receptor (beta chain) and its context. These data come from a study of blood T cell repertoires in COVID-19. The overall study: Samples came from the United States, Italy and Spain, spanning acute and convalescent COVID-19. Sources were T cells, B-cell-depleted T cells, or PBMCs; the material itself was cDNA or gDNA.

Per the authors' pipeline: Reference gene primers were amplified, and this amplification served to estimate nucleated cell counts. Method: immunoSEQ multiplex PCR; TCRdb's copy keeps in-frame clones and lacks some. For V, J and clone size, that table is used; D and trimming come from the DNA. The sample has 100,000 to 140,000 clones, approximately 88% seen once. The CDR3 runs 13 residues. V was cut by 6 bases and J by 6 bases, with 15 bases left in between. Germline V gene data show CDR1 as MNHEY and CDR2 as SVGAGI. Sequencing used peripheral blood. The rearrangement uses TRBV6-5 and TRBJ2-7; tentatively, D is TRBD2 (5 bases). This TCR was sampled from a man over 45 with active or convalescent COVID-19. The CDR3 nucleotides are TGTGCCAGCAGCTCCCCGATGGCGGGCGAGCAGTACTTC. Translated: CASSSPMAGEQYF.